The rows below give T cell receptor beta chains drawn from one sample of a study of shared clonotypes between healthy human individuals. Data came from immunoSEQ multiplex PCR; TCRdb stores just in-frame clones and leaves some out. Of some 2,000,000 clones in the sample, around 95% were seen once. Sequencing input: naive CD4+ T cells sorted from blood. The receptors derive from a man aged 18 to 30 in good health. The CDR3 runs from the conserved cysteine through the conserved F or W. A D gene is named only where the DNA matches it firmly. Clone size is not always given. Where it is, it says once, few, many or a class for expanded clones.

>NA|TRBJ1-6|NA|TRBV7-2
TGTGCCAGCAGCCCGCAGAACGGTAATTCACCCCTCCACTTT
CASSPQNGNSPLHF
>NA|TRBJ1-2|NA|TRBV6-6
TGTGCCAGCAGTTACTCGATGAGGGGCTACACCTTC
CASSYSMRGYTF
>NA|TRBJ1-5|TRBD1|TRBV6-1
TGTGCCAGCAGCCCGGACAGGGGGCTTCAGCCCCAGCATTTT
CASSPDRGLQPQHF
>NA|TRBJ2-7|NA|TRBV5-1
TGCGCCAGCAGCCCGTCGTGGGGCAAGGACGAGCAGTACTTC
CASSPSWGKDEQYF
>NA|TRBJ1-2|TRBD1|TRBV4-1
TGCGCCAGCAGCCACCCCACAGGACAGGGGGGGAATGGCTACACCTTC
CASSHPTGQGGNGYTF
>NA|TRBJ1-6|NA|TRBV9
TGTGCCAGCAGCGTAGAAGGGAACTCACCCCTCCACTTT
CASSVEGNSPLHF
>NA|TRBJ1-2|NA|TRBV5-1
TGCGCCAGCAGCTCGGAGGGGGGCGGCTACACCTTC
CASSSEGGGYTF
>NA|TRBJ2-3|NA|TRBV7-2
TGTGCCAGCAGCGGGATGCGGGTCACAGATACGCAGTATTTT
CASSGMRVTDTQYF
>NA|TRBJ2-2|TRBD2|TRBV5-1
TGCGCCAGCAGCTTGGTAGCGGGGGCCGGCACCGGGGAGCTGTTTTTT
CASSLVAGAGTGELFF
>NA|TRBJ2-3|NA|TRBV18
TGTGCCAGCTCCTCAACAGGGGCTAGCGGCACAGATACGCAGTATTTT
CASSSTGASGTDTQYF
>NA|TRBJ2-3|TRBD2|TRBV11-2
TGTGCCAGCAGCTTCCCCTCACTAGCGGGGGGCCCAGATACGCAGTATTTT
CASSFPSLAGGPDTQYF
>NA|TRBJ1-5|NA|TRBV30
TGTGCCTGGAGCGCAGGTAGCAATCAGCCCCAGCATTTT
CAWSAGSNQPQHF
>NA|TRBJ1-4|NA|TRBV30
TGTGCCTGGAGGTACGGTTATAATGAAAAACTGTTTTTT
CAWRYGYNEKLFF
>NA|TRBJ1-3|NA|TRBV5-1
TGCGCCAGCAGCCCCGGGGGGTTAGGAAACACCATATATTTT
CASSPGGLGNTIYF
>NA|TRBJ2-7|NA|TRBV10-3
TGTGCCATCAGGACAGCAACCTACGAGCAGTACTTC
CAIRTATYEQYF
>NA|TRBJ1-6|NA|TRBV28
TGTGCCAGCACCCGGGGCGGGGGGACAACCAATTCACCCCTCCACTTT
CASTRGGGTTNSPLHF
>NA|TRBJ2-7|NA|TRBV11-3
TGTGCCAGCAGCTTAGAGGCAGGGTCAAGTCACGAGCAGTACTTC
CASSLEAGSSHEQYF
>NA|TRBJ2-1|TRBD2|TRBV10-3
TGTGCCATCAGTTCGACTAGCGGGTCCTACAATGAGCAGTTCTTC
CAISSTSGSYNEQFF
>NA|TRBJ2-1|NA|TRBV29-1
TGCAGCGTTGGACAGACGTCCCGCGGCAATGAGCAGTTCTTC
CSVGQTSRGNEQFF
>NA|TRBJ2-7|NA|TRBV28
TGTGCCACCAACTCCTTCTACCGTGGTTACGAGCAGTACTTC
CATNSFYRGYEQYF
>NA|TRBJ2-5|NA|TRBV30
TGTGCCTGGAGTCGCCCTGGTTCCGGGGCCGAGACCCAGTACTTC
CAWSRPGSGAETQYF
>NA|TRBJ2-3|NA|TRBV28
TGTGCCACCGGGGAGGTGGCAGATACGCAGTATTTT
CATGEVADTQYF
>NA|TRBJ1-1|NA|TRBV6-5
TGTGCCAGCAATACAGGCGGGGTTGGCACTGAAGCTTTCTTT
CASNTGGVGTEAFF
>NA|TRBJ1-1|NA|TRBV7-2
TGTGCCAGCAGCTTCGCCGCCAAGAACACTGAAGCTTTCTTT
CASSFAAKNTEAFF
>NA|TRBJ1-1|NA|TRBV5-4
TGTGCCAGCGTTGGGGGGGATACTGAAGCTTTCTTT
CASVGGDTEAFF
>NA|TRBJ1-4|NA|TRBV30
TGTGCCTGGAGTGCCGGAGGGGGATCTAATGAAAAACTGTTTTTT
CAWSAGGGSNEKLFF
>NA|TRBJ2-5|NA|TRBV7-2
TGTGCCAGCTGCGAGGACGAAGCAACACAAGAGACCCAGTACTTC
CASCEDEATQETQYF
>NA|TRBJ1-4|TRBD1|TRBV7-9
TGTGCCAGCAGCTATGGACAGGGGAATGAAAAACTGTTTTTT
CASSYGQGNEKLFF
>NA|TRBJ1-2|NA|TRBV27
TGTGCCAGCAGTATCTCCCCCAGGGAGGGCTATGGCTACACCTTC
CASSISPREGYGYTF
>NA|TRBJ1-6|NA|TRBV10-3
TGTGCCATCAGTGAGTCTTCCCCATCCCTTAATTCACCCCTCCACTTT
CAISESSPSLNSPLHF
>NA|TRBJ1-4|NA|TRBV4-1
TGCGCCAGCAGCCGCACAACTAATGAAAAACTGTTTTTT
CASSRTTNEKLFF
>NA|TRBJ2-7|TRBD2|TRBV12-5
TGTGCTAGTGGTTGGCGGACTAGCGGGAGCTACGAGCAGTACTTC
CASGWRTSGSYEQYF
>NA|TRBJ2-5|TRBD1|TRBV5-6
TGTGCCAGCATCGGGGACAGGGGACAAGAGACCCAGTACTTC
CASIGDRGQETQYF
>NA|TRBJ2-7|NA|TRBV6-6
TGTGCCAGCCTAGCTTCCCAGGGACTCCACGAGCAGTACTTC
CASLASQGLHEQYF
>NA|TRBJ2-4|NA|TRBV29-1
TGCAGCGTTGAAAGGAGTAACAAAAACATTCAGTACTTC
CSVERSNKNIQYF
>NA|TRBJ2-7|TRBD2|TRBV27
TGTGCCAGCAGTTTGGCCCTAGCGGGTTTCTACGAGCAGTACTTC
CASSLALAGFYEQYF
>NA|TRBJ1-5|NA|TRBV19
TGTGCCAGTACCACGACTGGGGGCAATCAGCCCCAGCATTTT
CASTTTGGNQPQHF
>NA|TRBJ1-1|TRBD1|TRBV5-1
TGCGCCAGCAATGAAGGACAGGGGGCGAAGATGAACACTGAAGCTTTCTTT
CASNEGQGAKMNTEAFF
>NA|TRBJ2-1|NA|TRBV5-1
TGCGCCAGCAACCCGGGGGGCGGCTCCTACAATGAGCAGTTCTTC
CASNPGGGSYNEQFF
>NA|TRBJ2-1|TRBD2|TRBV25-1
TGTGCCAGCAGTCCTCTCGGGCTAGGGGAGGGAGCAAATGAGCAGTTCTTC
CASSPLGLGEGANEQFF
>NA|TRBJ2-5|NA|TRBV19
TGTGCCAGTAGTATCGGCGGGGCGTCCCAAGAGACCCAGTACTTC
CASSIGGASQETQYF
>NA|TRBJ2-3|TRBD2|TRBV11-2
TGTGCCAGCAGATTTAGCGGGGGGAGCCGGGATACGCAGTATTTT
CASRFSGGSRDTQYF
>NA|TRBJ2-1|TRBD2|TRBV9
TGTGCCAGCAGCGTAGTGACTAGCGGTTACAATGAGCAGTTCTTC
CASSVVTSGYNEQFF
>NA|TRBJ1-5|TRBD1|TRBV6-6
TGTGCCAGCAGTAGGACAGGGGATAGCAATCAGCCCCAGCATTTT
CASSRTGDSNQPQHF
>NA|TRBJ2-1|NA|TRBV5-1
TGCGCCAGCAGCCCCGGAGGGGGATCCAATGAGCAGTTCTTC
CASSPGGGSNEQFF
>NA|TRBJ2-5|TRBD2|TRBV4-1
TGCGCCAGCAGCCCAAGACTAGCGGGGCAAGAGACCCAGTACTTC
CASSPRLAGQETQYF
>NA|TRBJ1-2|NA|TRBV9
TGTGCCAGCAGCGTAGGGGGCGCGAGATATGGCTACACCTTC
CASSVGGARYGYTF
>NA|TRBJ2-3|TRBD2|TRBV5-1
TGCGCCAGCAGCTTGGTTATGGGAGGGAGCACAGATACGCAGTATTTT
CASSLVMGGSTDTQYF
>NA|TRBJ2-1|NA|TRBV4-1
TGCGCCAGCAGCCAGTCCCCTTACAATGAGCAGTTCTTC
CASSQSPYNEQFF
>NA|TRBJ1-1|NA|TRBV5-1
TGCGCCAGCAGCTTGACGAGGGTCGGTGAGGAAGCTTTCTTT
CASSLTRVGEEAFF
>few|TRBJ1-3|TRBD1|TRBV13
TGTGCCAGCAGCCCACGGGACAGGGCAGGAAACACCATATATTTT
CASSPRDRAGNTIYF
>NA|TRBJ1-5|NA|TRBV7-9
TGTGCCAGCAGCACCACAGGGTTAAATCAGCCCCAGCATTTT
CASSTTGLNQPQHF
>NA|TRBJ1-1|NA|TRBV28
TGTGCCAGCAGTTTACAACAAATGAACACTGAAGCTTTCTTT
CASSLQQMNTEAFF
>NA|TRBJ2-5|NA|TRBV27
TGTGCCAGCAGTCGAGGGGGTGCAGAGACCCAGTACTTC
CASSRGGAETQYF
>NA|TRBJ1-1|NA|TRBV10-3
TGTGCCATCAGTGAGTCGACTCGGGCAGCAGAAGCTTTCTTT
CAISESTRAAEAFF